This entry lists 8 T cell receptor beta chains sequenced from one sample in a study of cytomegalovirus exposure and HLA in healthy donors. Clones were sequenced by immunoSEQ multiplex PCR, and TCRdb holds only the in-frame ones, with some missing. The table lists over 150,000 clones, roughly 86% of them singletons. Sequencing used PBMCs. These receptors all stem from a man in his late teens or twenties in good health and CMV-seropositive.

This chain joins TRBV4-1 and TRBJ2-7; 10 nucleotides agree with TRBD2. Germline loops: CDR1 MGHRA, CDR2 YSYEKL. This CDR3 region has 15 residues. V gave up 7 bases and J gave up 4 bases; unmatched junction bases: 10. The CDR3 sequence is CASNLRSGRGYEQYF. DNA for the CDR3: TGCGCCAGCAACTTACGAAGCGGGAGGGGGTACGAGCAGTACTTC.

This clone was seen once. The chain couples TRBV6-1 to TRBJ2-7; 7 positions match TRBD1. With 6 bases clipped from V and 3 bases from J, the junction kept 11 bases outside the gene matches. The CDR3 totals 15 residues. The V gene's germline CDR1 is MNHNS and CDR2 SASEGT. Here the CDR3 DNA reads TGTGCCAGCAGGGAAACAGGGGAGCAAAGCTACGAGCAGTACTTC. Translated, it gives CASRETGEQSYEQYF.

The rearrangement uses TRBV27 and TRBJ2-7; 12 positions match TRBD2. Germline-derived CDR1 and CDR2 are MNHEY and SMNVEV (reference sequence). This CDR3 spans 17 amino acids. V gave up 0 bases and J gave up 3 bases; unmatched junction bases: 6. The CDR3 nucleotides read TGTGCCAGCAGTTTATCGCGGACTAGCGGGACCATCTACGAGCAGTACTTC. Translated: CASSLSRTSGTIYEQYF.

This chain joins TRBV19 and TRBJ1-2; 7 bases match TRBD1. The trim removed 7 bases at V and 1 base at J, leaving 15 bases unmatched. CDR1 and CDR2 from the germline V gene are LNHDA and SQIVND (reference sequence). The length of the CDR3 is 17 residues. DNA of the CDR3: TGTGCCAGTAAAACGACAGGGTCCCACATTTTTAACTATGGCTACACCTTC. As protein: CASKTTGSHIFNYGYTF.

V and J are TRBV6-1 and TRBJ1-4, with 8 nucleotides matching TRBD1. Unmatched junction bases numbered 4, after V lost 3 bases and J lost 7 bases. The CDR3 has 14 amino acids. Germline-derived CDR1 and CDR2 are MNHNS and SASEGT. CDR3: CASSDRGLTEKLFF. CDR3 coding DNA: TGTGCCAGCAGTGACAGGGGGCTTACTGAAAAACTGTTTTTT.

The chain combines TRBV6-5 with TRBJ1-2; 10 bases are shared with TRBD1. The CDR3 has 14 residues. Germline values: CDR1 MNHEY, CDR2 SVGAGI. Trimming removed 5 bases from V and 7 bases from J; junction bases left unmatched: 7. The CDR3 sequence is CASSAPTGGSGYTF. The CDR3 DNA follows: TGTGCCAGCAGTGCTCCGACAGGGGGCTCTGGCTACACCTTC.

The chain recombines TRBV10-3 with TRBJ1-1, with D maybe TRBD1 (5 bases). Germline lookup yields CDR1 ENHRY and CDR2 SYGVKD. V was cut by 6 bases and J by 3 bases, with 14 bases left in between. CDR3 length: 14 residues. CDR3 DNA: TGTGCCATCAGGGGGGGGGAACAGGACACTGAAGCTTTCTTT. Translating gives CAIRGGEQDTEAFF.

As DNA, the CDR3 is TGTGCCAGCAGCTTGACCCAGTACACTGAAGCTTTCTTT. Protein product: CASSLTQYTEAFF. The chain employs TRBV5-4 and TRBJ1-1; D gene ambiguous. In germline, CDR1 is SGHNT, CDR2 YYREEE (reference sequence). The CDR3 runs 13 residues. Trimming left V 1 base short and J 3 bases short, with 7 bases between.